These T cell receptor beta chains were read from a single sample in a study of coeliac disease. Sequenced by immunoSEQ multiplex PCR; TCRdb stores in-frame clones only, minus some. The data show about 4,200 clones, with roughly 68% seen just once and over 8.5% held by the top ten. Sequenced: intraepithelial lymphocytes from the gut. The receptors stem from a woman younger than 30 with active celiac disease. Both conserved end residues are part of each CDR3. Fields, in order: J gene, V gene, D gene, CDR3 protein. A D gene is named only where the DNA matches it firmly.

j_call: TRBJ2-3; v_call: TRBV28; d_call: TRBD2; cdr3_aa: CASSFVAGTDTQYF
j_call: TRBJ2-3; v_call: TRBV6-1; d_call: TRBD2; cdr3_aa: CASRPLAIDTQYF
j_call: TRBJ2-7; v_call: TRBV6-6; d_call: TRBD2; cdr3_aa: CATDLSGAVPYEQYF
j_call: TRBJ1-2; v_call: TRBV28; d_call: NA; cdr3_aa: CASSWAAEYGYTF
j_call: TRBJ2-3; v_call: TRBV7-8; d_call: TRBD2; cdr3_aa: CASSLEVWRGAGSSADTQYF
j_call: TRBJ1-3; v_call: TRBV6-6; d_call: NA; cdr3_aa: CASSYTGVGAGNTIYF
j_call: TRBJ1-1; v_call: TRBV2; d_call: NA; cdr3_aa: CASSEGGGRPEAFF
j_call: TRBJ2-2; v_call: TRBV9; d_call: TRBD2; cdr3_aa: CASSLTSGGARNTGELFF
j_call: TRBJ2-7; v_call: TRBV27; d_call: NA; cdr3_aa: CASSLGSAGYEQYF
j_call: TRBJ2-1; v_call: TRBV14; d_call: TRBD2; cdr3_aa: CASSVGGGAEQFF
j_call: TRBJ1-2; v_call: TRBV2; d_call: NA; cdr3_aa: CASSDQPTGYGYTF
j_call: TRBJ1-2; v_call: TRBV4-2; d_call: NA; cdr3_aa: CASSQAMTYGYTF
j_call: TRBJ2-1; v_call: TRBV6-5; d_call: TRBD2; cdr3_aa: CASSYAGAPPNEQFF
j_call: TRBJ2-7; v_call: TRBV13; d_call: NA; cdr3_aa: CASSQLFRDKISYEQYF
j_call: TRBJ1-5; v_call: TRBV19; d_call: NA; cdr3_aa: CASSIGGQPQHF
j_call: TRBJ2-1; v_call: TRBV7-6; d_call: NA; cdr3_aa: CASSLVVGANEQFF
j_call: TRBJ1-4; v_call: TRBV5-1; d_call: NA; cdr3_aa: CASSPLGGATNEKLFF
j_call: TRBJ2-3; v_call: TRBV27; d_call: TRBD2; cdr3_aa: CAGTARLAGSTDTQYF
j_call: TRBJ1-1; v_call: TRBV5-4; d_call: TRBD1; cdr3_aa: CASSLNRGNTEAFF
j_call: TRBJ2-7; v_call: TRBV19; d_call: TRBD2; cdr3_aa: CASSASGGGPNEQYF
j_call: TRBJ1-6; v_call: TRBV7-2; d_call: NA; cdr3_aa: CASSYRGIDNSPLHF
j_call: TRBJ2-7; v_call: TRBV20-1; d_call: NA; cdr3_aa: CSAATGYEQYF
j_call: TRBJ2-7; v_call: TRBV7-3; d_call: NA; cdr3_aa: CASSPSGASYEQYF
j_call: TRBJ2-7; v_call: TRBV5-1; d_call: TRBD2; cdr3_aa: CASSLSPGLAGYEQYF
j_call: TRBJ2-7; v_call: TRBV7-9; d_call: NA; cdr3_aa: CASSLVLYEQYF
j_call: TRBJ1-2; v_call: TRBV7-8; d_call: NA; cdr3_aa: CASSHTGIGYGYTF
j_call: TRBJ1-6; v_call: TRBV2; d_call: NA; cdr3_aa: CAARPQGFNSPLHF
j_call: TRBJ2-2; v_call: TRBV10-3; d_call: TRBD2; cdr3_aa: CAISEARLAGANTGELFF
j_call: TRBJ2-3; v_call: TRBV6-1; d_call: TRBD2; cdr3_aa: CASSGRGGTDTQYF
j_call: TRBJ1-1; v_call: TRBV9; d_call: NA; cdr3_aa: CASSVADSRQEAFF
j_call: TRBJ1-2; v_call: TRBV5-5; d_call: NA; cdr3_aa: CASSLGAGIDGYTF
j_call: TRBJ2-7; v_call: TRBV7-9; d_call: TRBD2; cdr3_aa: CASSPIAGIYEQYF
j_call: TRBJ1-2; v_call: TRBV6-1; d_call: TRBD1; cdr3_aa: CASSEIADRVNGYTF
j_call: TRBJ2-5; v_call: TRBV10-3; d_call: TRBD1; cdr3_aa: CAIAPGQAETQYF
j_call: TRBJ2-3; v_call: TRBV9; d_call: NA; cdr3_aa: CASSVAQSTDTQYF
j_call: TRBJ2-7; v_call: TRBV14; d_call: NA; cdr3_aa: CASSHHGAGDSYEQYF
j_call: TRBJ2-1; v_call: TRBV11-3; d_call: TRBD2; cdr3_aa: CASSSGTSGNSYNEQFF
j_call: TRBJ1-6; v_call: TRBV5-5; d_call: TRBD1; cdr3_aa: CASSSNRGSSYNSPLHF
j_call: TRBJ2-7; v_call: TRBV4-2; d_call: NA; cdr3_aa: CASSQDPRDGEQYF
j_call: TRBJ1-5; v_call: TRBV6-5; d_call: TRBD1; cdr3_aa: CASSYGQGGQPQHF
j_call: TRBJ2-1; v_call: TRBV4-2; d_call: NA; cdr3_aa: CASSQDASESYNEQFF
j_call: TRBJ2-3; v_call: TRBV2; d_call: TRBD2; cdr3_aa: CASSDQAGGSGGPARWDTQYF
j_call: TRBJ2-5; v_call: TRBV6-1; d_call: TRBD1; cdr3_aa: CASSALGTGGETQYF
j_call: TRBJ2-1; v_call: TRBV19; d_call: TRBD2; cdr3_aa: CASSIVTGLPNEQFF
j_call: TRBJ2-5; v_call: TRBV30; d_call: NA; cdr3_aa: CAWRVGPTGGTQYF
j_call: TRBJ2-7; v_call: TRBV28; d_call: TRBD2; cdr3_aa: CASRLRTSDAYEQYF
j_call: TRBJ2-7; v_call: TRBV6-5; d_call: TRBD2; cdr3_aa: CASSLAGVTVEQYF
j_call: TRBJ2-7; v_call: TRBV6-1; d_call: TRBD1; cdr3_aa: CASTDRGEQYF
j_call: TRBJ2-1; v_call: TRBV19; d_call: TRBD2; cdr3_aa: CAISRGGQYNEQFF
j_call: TRBJ2-5; v_call: TRBV4-1; d_call: TRBD1; cdr3_aa: CASSHHRGGTQYF
j_call: TRBJ2-1; v_call: TRBV2; d_call: NA; cdr3_aa: CASTPGPGGNEQFF
j_call: TRBJ1-2; v_call: TRBV4-1; d_call: NA; cdr3_aa: CASSQEKGDGYTF
j_call: TRBJ2-1; v_call: TRBV15; d_call: TRBD2; cdr3_aa: CATSRDLAGDNEQFF
j_call: NA; v_call: TRBV7-3; d_call: TRBD2; cdr3_aa: CASSLSGGAGEQYF
j_call: TRBJ2-3; v_call: TRBV7-2; d_call: TRBD2; cdr3_aa: CASNEGTSGTDTQYF